This T cell receptor (beta chain) is drawn from a study of blood T cell repertoires in COVID-19. The overall study: From T cells, B-cell-depleted T cells, or PBMCs came the material, which was cDNA or gDNA.

The V gene end was trimmed by 0 bases and the J gene end by 0 bases; junction bases not matched to a gene: 11. Germline lookup yields CDR1 SGHDT and CDR2 YYEEEE. The CDR3 spans 18 residues. Clones were read by immunoSEQ multiplex PCR, and TCRdb kept only the in-frame ones, dropping some. The sample has roughly 250,000 clones, about 88% seen once. Recruits, aged about 18 to 89 years, lived in around 24 US areas. The sequenced material came from PBMCs or T cells enriched from blood (not recorded which). The chain carries TRBV5-6 and TRBJ1-2; 7 nucleotides align to TRBD1. The source of this sequence is a woman between 50 and 59 years old who had recovered from COVID-19. The CDR3 sequence: CASSLGIRGRGANYGYTF. CDR3 coding DNA: TGTGCCAGCAGCTTGGGAATTCGGGGCAGGGGGGCTAACTATGGCTACACCTTC.